Shown below are 21 T cell receptor beta chains from a single sample sequenced in a study of shared clonotypes between healthy human individuals. TCRdb's table, derived via immunoSEQ multiplex PCR, lists solely in-frame clones and lacks some. The data contain 740,000 or so clones, approximately 73% of them singletons. The sample was memory CD4+ T cells sorted from blood. Specified subset: CD45RA-negative fraction. The receptor source for this set is a woman in her 30s in good health.

The genes are TRBV9 and TRBJ2-5; no firm D call. The CDR3 loop spans 13 amino acids. Germline V gives CDR1 SGDLS, CDR2 YYNGEE. Between the trimmed V and J ends, which lost 2 bases and 4 bases, there was a span of 9 bases. CDR3 DNA sequence: TGTGCCAGCAGCGTCCGACTTGCAGAGACCCAGTACTTC. This gives the protein CASSVRLAETQYF. Complete variable domain (other parts from reference TRBV9 and TRBJ2-5): DSGVTQTPKHLITATGQRVTLRCSPRSGDLSVYWYQQSLDQGLQFLIQYYNGEERAKGNILERFSAQQFPDLHSELNLSSLELGDSALYFCASSVRLAETQYFGPGTRLLVL.

The rearrangement joins TRBV19 to TRBJ2-7; tentative D call: TRBD1 (6 bases). CDR1 and CDR2 from the germline V gene are LNHDA and SQIVND (reference sequence). The V and J ends lost 8 bases and 1 base respectively, with 6 bases between them. The CDR3 length is 11 residues. CDR3 region: CASGQSYEQYF. CDR3 nucleotides: TGTGCCAGTGGACAGTCCTACGAGCAGTACTTC.

This clone came up a few times. The sample holds other DNA sequences that translate to the same CDR3. V and J are TRBV19 and TRBJ2-1, with TRBD1 matching over 11 bases. CDR1 is LNHDA, CDR2 SQIVND, per germline (reference sequence). V lost 0 bases, J lost 3 bases, and 4 bases stayed unmatched. This CDR3 has 17 residues. CDR3 residues: CASSIDSGTGGYNEQFF. For the CDR3, the DNA is TGTGCCAGTAGTATAGATAGCGGGACAGGGGGCTACAATGAGCAGTTCTTC.

The count of this clone is one. The chain employs TRBV10-3 and TRBJ2-4; D is unresolved. Germline assignment: CDR1 ENHRY and CDR2 SYGVKD. This CDR3 region has 15 residues. Trimming took off 3 bases at V and 1 base at J, with 10 bases between the two ends. CDR3 amino acids: CAISEREGAKNIQYF. The CDR3 nucleotides read TGTGCCATCAGTGAAAGGGAAGGGGCCAAAAACATTCAGTACTTC.

The chain joins TRBV5-1 to TRBJ2-3, with 9 bases matching TRBD1. The CDR3 is 16 residues long. The J segment lost 2 bases and the V segment lost 4 bases, leaving 8 bases of the junction unmatched. The germline gives CDR1 SGHRS, CDR2 YFSETQ. The CDR3 here is CASSTGQGIPTDTQYF. CDR3 nucleotides: TGCGCCAGCAGCACTGGACAGGGGATCCCCACAGATACGCAGTATTTT.

On this clone itself: The sample contains more than one DNA sequence encoding this CDR3. V gene TRBV7-9 combines with J gene TRBJ2-7; D gene uncertain. This CDR3 comprises 14 residues. V was cut by 0 bases and J by 0 bases, with 6 bases left in between. From germline, CDR1 is SEHNR and CDR2 FQNEAQ (reference sequence). The CDR3 DNA reads TGTGCCAGCAGCTTAGCCGCATCCTCCTACGAGCAGTACTTC. Protein product: CASSLAASSYEQYF.

This clone came up a few times. The rearrangement uses TRBV11-2 and TRBJ1-4, with D possibly TRBD1 on 5 matching bases. CDR1 SGHAT and CDR2 FQNNGV come from the germline V gene. V was pared by 8 bases and J by 0 bases, with 7 bases between. The CDR3 sequence is 13 residues long. CDR3 DNA sequence: TGTGCCAGCTCCAGGGCAACTAATGAAAAACTGTTTTTT. It codes for CASSRATNEKLFF. Combining the CDR3 with reference TRBV11-2 and TRBJ1-4 gives the whole variable domain EAGVAQSPRYKIIEKRQSVAFWCNPISGHATLYWYQQILGQGPKLLIQFQNNGVVDDSQLPKDRFSAERLKGVDSTLKIQPAKLEDSAVYLCASSRATNEKLFFGSGTQLSVL.

This clone was seen only a few times. This CDR3 reads CASSPGTADEKLFF. The CDR3 nucleotides are TGCGCCAGCAGCCCCGGGACAGCCGATGAAAAACTGTTTTTT. The chain uses TRBV5-1 and TRBJ1-4, with TRBD1 matching over 7 bases. V lost 4 bases, J lost 6 bases, and 6 bases stayed unmatched. This CDR3 has 14 residues. Germline V CDR1 and CDR2: SGHRS, YFSETQ.

This clone was seen a few times. The genes are TRBV2 and TRBJ2-5; D is possibly TRBD2 (6 bases). This CDR3 is 12 amino acids long. Germline CDR1 SNHLY, CDR2 FYNNEI. V lost 8 bases, J lost 5 bases, and 12 bases lay in between. The CDR3 loop reads CASGGVRETQYF. The CDR3 DNA reads TGTGCCAGCGGAGGGGTGAGGGAGACCCAGTACTTC.

This chain links TRBV18 with TRBJ1-1; D uncertain. The ends were cut back, 0 bases at V and 2 bases at J, with 10 bases in the middle. This CDR3 spans 15 amino acids. Germline V gives CDR1 KGHSH, CDR2 LQKENI. CDR3 in DNA: TGTGCCAGCTCACCACCAGGTGCCCAAAACACTGAAGCTTTCTTT. Translation gives CASSPPGAQNTEAFF.

This clone was picked up a small number of times. The chain uses TRBV11-2 and TRBJ2-6; D remains unclear. Germline CDR1 SGHAT, CDR2 FQNNGV. The length of the CDR3 is 13 residues. The V gene lost 5 bases and the J gene lost 0 bases, with 2 bases spanning the gap. CDR3 amino acids: CASSRSGANVLTF. The CDR3 nucleotides are TGTGCCAGCAGCCGCTCTGGGGCCAACGTCCTGACTTTC.

This clone was counted many times. The same CDR3 arises from other DNA sequences in this sample as well. The V and J genes are TRBV25-1 and TRBJ2-7, with D perhaps matching TRBD1 (6 bases). Trimming removed 0 bases at V and 3 bases at J, with 18 bases between. CDR1 MGHDK and CDR2 SYGVNS come from the germline V gene. The CDR3 totals 17 residues. This chain's CDR3 is CASSEYWSQGKLYEQYF. DNA for the CDR3: TGTGCCAGCAGTGAATACTGGTCCCAGGGGAAGCTCTACGAGCAGTACTTC.

The chain links TRBV9 to TRBJ2-6; D is possibly TRBD1 (6 bases). Trimming stripped 3 bases from V and 0 bases from J, with 7 bases between. Per the germline V gene, CDR1 is SGDLS and CDR2 is YYNGEE. The CDR3 runs 15 residues. CDR3 nucleotide sequence: TGTGCCAGCAGCGCGGGACACTCTGGGGCCAACGTCCTGACTTTC. Residues: CASSAGHSGANVLTF. The whole variable domain, filled in from reference TRBV9 and TRBJ2-6, reads DSGVTQTPKHLITATGQRVTLRCSPRSGDLSVYWYQQSLDQGLQFLIQYYNGEERAKGNILERFSAQQFPDLHSELNLSSLELGDSALYFCASSAGHSGANVLTFGAGSRLTVL.

The rearrangement uses TRBV6-4 and TRBJ1-5; weak D call: TRBD1 (6 bases). The V gene's germline CDR1 is MRHNA and CDR2 SNTAGT. This CDR3 is built from 14 residues. The V end was cut by 2 bases, the J end by 8 bases, with 13 bases between. The DNA for the CDR3 is TGTGCCAGCAGTGACGAAGGAGGGGGGGAGCCCCAGCATTTT. This encodes CASSDEGGGEPQHF.

This sequence joins TRBV4-1 and TRBJ2-1, with D possibly matching TRBD1 (6 bases). V was pared by 0 bases and J by 15 bases, with 12 bases between. Germline V gene lookup returns CDR1 MGHRA and CDR2 YSYEKL. This CDR3 region has 12 residues. The CDR3 DNA reads TGCGCCAGCAGCCAAGACGGGACACGGCCGTTCTTC. Translated: CASSQDGTRPFF.

V is TRBV7-2 and J is TRBJ1-4, with 9 nucleotides matching TRBD1. Germline V gives CDR1 SGHTA, CDR2 FQGNSA. Losses at the gene ends were 3 bases for V and 8 bases for J; bases not matched to a gene: 1. The CDR3 is 13 residues long. The CDR3 sequence: CASSFDRGEKLFF. DNA of the CDR3: TGTGCCAGCAGCTTCGACAGGGGGGAAAAACTGTTTTTT.

The chain joins TRBV27 to TRBJ1-1, with D tentatively TRBD1 (6 bases). Germline V CDR1 and CDR2: MNHEY, SMNVEV (reference sequence). The CDR3 is made up of 15 amino acids. Trimming shortened V by 4 bases and J by 0 bases, and 12 bases separated the two germline ends. The CDR3 loop reads CASSSDSFLNTEAFF. In DNA form, the CDR3 reads TGTGCCAGCAGTTCGGACAGCTTCTTGAACACTGAAGCTTTCTTT.

The chain couples TRBV28 to TRBJ2-1, with 7 nucleotides matching TRBD2. With 11 bases clipped from V and 4 bases from J, the junction kept 8 bases outside the gene matches. Germline V gene sequence: CDR1 MDHEN, CDR2 SYDVKM. CDR3 size: 13 residues. The CDR3: CAGRREGYNEQFF. CDR3 nucleotides: TGTGCCGGGAGGAGGGAGGGTTACAATGAGCAGTTCTTC. Full variable domain (missing parts from reference TRBV28 and TRBJ2-1): DVKVTQSSRYLVKRTGEKVFLECVQDMDHENMFWYRQDPGLGLRLIYFSYDVKMKEKGDIPEGYSVSREKKERFSLILESASTNQTSMYLCAGRREGYNEQFFGPGTRLTVL.

The V call is TRBV6-6, the J call TRBJ2-1; D is possibly TRBD2 (6 bases). The CDR3 is 15 residues long. Trimming stripped 5 bases from V and 0 bases from J, with 11 bases between. Germline V CDR1 and CDR2: MNHNY, SVGAGI (reference sequence). CDR3 sequence: CASSPTRSSYNEQFF. CDR3 bases: TGTGCCAGCAGTCCGACTAGGAGCTCCTACAATGAGCAGTTCTTC.

This chain connects TRBV6-1 to TRBJ2-7; 8 nucleotides line up with TRBD2. There are 15 residues in the CDR3. Per the germline V gene, CDR1 is MNHNS and CDR2 is SASEGT. The trim removed 1 base at V and 5 bases at J, leaving 7 bases unmatched. The CDR3 sequence is CASSEEETSAHEQYF. The CDR3 region has the DNA TGTGCCAGCAGTGAAGAAGAGACTAGCGCGCACGAGCAGTACTTC.

The chain is built from TRBV5-4 and TRBJ1-2; D gene uncertain. Germline V gene data show CDR1 as SGHNT and CDR2 as YYREEE (reference sequence). The CDR3 loop spans 13 amino acids. Trimming shortened V by 8 bases and J by 5 bases, and 16 bases separated the two germline ends. As DNA, the CDR3 is TGTGCCAGTGCCATGAGGTATGGGTATGGCTACACCTTC. It translates to CASAMRYGYGYTF.